The 18 T cell receptor beta chains presented below share a single source sample, sequenced in a study of cytomegalovirus exposure and HLA in healthy donors. Amplification used 60 Vbeta primers and 13 Jbeta primers. Generated by immunoSEQ multiplex PCR, the TCRdb table keeps only in-frame clones and is missing some. The sample consists of about 190,000 clones, approximately 82% of them appearing once. Material: PBMCs. The receptor source for this set is a young woman in good health and CMV-seronegative.

V is TRBV10-3 and J is TRBJ2-3; tentatively, D is TRBD2 (7 bases). There are 16 residues in the CDR3. Trimming stripped 4 bases from V and 2 bases from J, with 16 bases between. CDR1 ENHRY and CDR2 SYGVKD come from the germline V gene. The CDR3 DNA sequence: TGTGCCATCAGTGTTGTACGGGGGGCTACCACAGATACGCAGTATTTT. Translating it yields CAISVVRGATTDTQYF.

The rearrangement uses TRBV5-1 and TRBJ2-5, with a possible D match to TRBD1 (5 bases). V lost 0 bases and J lost 2, with 11 bases in between. The CDR3 sequence is 15 residues long. Germline loops: CDR1 SGHRS, CDR2 YFSETQ. This CDR3 is CASSLAPGPQETQYF. The CDR3 coding sequence is TGCGCCAGCAGCTTGGCCCCAGGGCCTCAAGAGACCCAGTACTTC. The full variable domain, in which reference TRBV5-1 and TRBJ2-5 provide the parts outside the CDR3, is KAGVTQTPRYLIKTRGQQVTLSCSPISGHRSVSWYQQTPGQGLQFLFEYFSETQRNKGNFPGRFSGRQFSNSRSEMNVSTLELGDSALYLCASSLAPGPQETQYFGPGTRLLVL.

This clone has a handful of counts. Because the CDR3 is missing its conserved closing phenylalanine or tryptophan, this is likely a read error. V and J are TRBV7-8 and TRBJ1-6; 9 bases are a match to TRBD1. Germline V gives CDR1 SGHVS, CDR2 FQNEAQ. V trimming: 2 bases; J trimming: 4 bases; junction bases outside the gene matches: 3. This CDR3 has 16 amino acids. The CDR3 nucleotides read TGTGCCAGCAGCTTAAGAGGGACAGGGTATAATTCACCCCTCCACTGT. This codes for CASSLRGTGYNSPLHC.

The chain employs TRBV4-1 and TRBJ2-3; no clear D gene. CDR3 size: 12 residues. The ends were cut back, 0 bases at V and 12 bases at J, with 10 bases in the middle. Germline loops: CDR1 MGHRA, CDR2 YSYEKL. The CDR3 nucleotides are TGCGCCAGCAGCCAAGATGGGCAGACACAGTATTTT. Protein product: CASSQDGQTQYF.

V and J are TRBV7-2 and TRBJ2-3; 9 bases fit TRBD1. This CDR3 has 16 residues. V shed 5 bases, J shed 1 base, and the junction held 7 bases outside the gene matches. The germline CDR1 and CDR2 sequences are SGHTA and FQGNSA. The DNA of the CDR3 is TGTGCCAGCAGCGGAACAGGGGGCACCCGCACAGATACGCAGTATTTT. This sequence encodes CASSGTGGTRTDTQYF. The full variable domain, rest sourced from reference TRBV7-2 and TRBJ2-3, is GAGVSQSPSNKVTEKGKDVELRCDPISGHTALYWYRQSLGQGLEFLIYFQGNSAPDKSGLPSDRFSAERTGGSVSTLTIQRTQQEDSAVYLCASSGTGGTRTDTQYFGPGTRLTVL.

The chain joins TRBV7-8 to TRBJ2-5; 7 positions agree with TRBD2. This CDR3 comprises 16 residues. CDR1 is SGHVS, CDR2 FQNEAQ, per germline. V dropped 7 bases and J dropped 1; count of bases not matched to a gene: 12. The CDR3 DNA sequence: TGTGCCAGCACCTGGGACGGGGGGTGGGGCCAAGAGACCCAGTACTTC. It translates to CASTWDGGWGQETQYF.

V usage is TRBV18 and J usage is TRBJ2-1, with TRBD1 as a possible D gene (5 bases). Germline CDR1 is KGHSH and CDR2 is LQKENI. V lost 5 bases to trimming and J lost 2 bases, with 7 bases between them. The CDR3 covers 13 residues. CDR3 DNA: TGTGCCAGCTCATCAGGGACCTACAATGAGCAGTTCTTC. Amino acid sequence: CASSSGTYNEQFF.

The chain carries TRBV2 and TRBJ2-1; 11 nucleotides match TRBD2. The ends lost 7 bases at V and 6 bases at J; junction bases unmatched: 2. The germline V gene has CDR1 SNHLY and CDR2 FYNNEI. The CDR3 has 13 residues. CDR3 sequence: CASKGTSGNEQFF. The CDR3 DNA is TGTGCCAGCAAGGGGACTAGCGGCAATGAGCAGTTCTTC.

On this clone itself: Mismatch with germline at one junction end may stem from a read error. The chain is built from TRBV6-5 and TRBJ2-7, with 7 bases fitting TRBD1. Germline V gives CDR1 MNHEY, CDR2 SVGAGI. This CDR3 has 9 amino acids. The CDR3 bases are TGTGCCAGCAGACAGGGGCCCAACTTC. Protein: CASRQGPNF.

This clone was seen only a few times. This chain links TRBV2 with TRBJ1-4, with TRBD1 matching 8 bases. J gave up 8 bases and V 3 bases, and 5 bases lay outside the gene matches. The CDR3 contains 14 residues. The V gene's germline CDR1 is SNHLY and CDR2 FYNNEI. The CDR3 reads CASSEDRVGEKLFF. DNA for the CDR3: TGTGCCAGCAGTGAGGACAGGGTCGGCGAAAAACTGTTTTTT. Combining the CDR3 with reference TRBV2 and TRBJ1-4 gives the whole variable domain EPEVTQTPSHQVTQMGQEVILRCVPISNHLYFYWYRQILGQKVEFLVSFYNNEISEKSEIFDDQFSVERPDGSNFTLKIRSTKLEDSAMYFCASSEDRVGEKLFFGSGTQLSVL.

The chain joins TRBV9 to TRBJ2-1; possible D gene TRBD2, 6 bases. Germline assignment: CDR1 SGDLS and CDR2 YYNGEE. The CDR3 has 13 residues. With 4 bases removed from V and 9 bases from J, the gap between germline ends came to 14 bases. The CDR3 region has the DNA TGTGCCAGCAGCCCCGCGGGATTACGTGAGCAGTTCTTC. This gives the protein CASSPAGLREQFF.

This clone turned up a few times. The J gene is TRBJ2-7, the V gene TRBV7-9; D is unresolved. Between the trimmed V and J ends, which lost 2 bases and 5 bases, there was a span of 7 bases. Germline CDR1 reads SEHNR; CDR2 reads FQNEAQ (reference sequence). This CDR3 is built from 12 residues. CDR3 nucleotide sequence: TGTGCCAGCAGCTTATCTGGCAACGAGCAGTACTTC. Translated, it gives CASSLSGNEQYF.

The rearrangement uses TRBV7-2 and TRBJ1-4; no definite D call. Trimming left V 1 base short and J 4 bases short, with 4 bases between. The CDR3 has 13 residues. Germline assignment: CDR1 SGHTA and CDR2 FQGNSA. The CDR3 DNA follows: TGTGCCAGCAGCTTAGGAGTTAATGAAAAACTGTTTTTT. Amino acids: CASSLGVNEKLFF.

Of note for this clone: No conserved phenylalanine or tryptophan ends this CDR3, so it is likely a read error. The chain joins TRBV27 to TRBJ2-7, with 11 nucleotides matching TRBD2. V shed 5 bases and J 3 bases; nucleotides not matched to a gene: 6. The CDR3 length is 15 residues. CDR1 and CDR2 from the germline V gene are MNHEY and SMNVEV (reference sequence). CDR3 sequence reads: CASSHRTSGLYEQYL. The CDR3 DNA reads TGTGCCAGCAGTCACAGGACTAGCGGGCTCTACGAGCAGTACCTC.

The rearrangement links TRBV10-3 to TRBJ2-7; weak D call: TRBD1 (8 bases). The germline V gene has CDR1 ENHRY and CDR2 SYGVKD. The length of the CDR3 is 19 residues. With 2 bases removed from V and 2 bases from J, the gap between germline ends came to 25 bases. The CDR3 nucleotides are TGTGCCATCAGTGAGGGCAGGGGGCGCGAGTGGCGGGAGCCCTACGAGCAGTACTTC. Its translation: CAISEGRGREWREPYEQYF.

The chain uses TRBV19 and TRBJ1-1, with D perhaps TRBD1 (5 bases). CDR1 is LNHDA, CDR2 SQIVND, per germline (reference sequence). Trimming pared 7 bases from V and 0 bases from J, leaving 12 bases between. CDR3 length equals 14 residues. The CDR3 reads CASNAGLVNTEAFF. The CDR3 DNA sequence: TGTGCCAGTAATGCGGGACTTGTGAACACTGAAGCTTTCTTT.

J is TRBJ2-1 and V is TRBV30, with TRBD1 as a possible D gene (6 bases). The germline V and J ends were trimmed by 4 bases and 8 bases, with 18 bases remaining between them. Germline V lookup: CDR1 GTSNPN, CDR2 SVGIG (reference sequence). The length of the CDR3 is 14 residues. CDR3 in DNA: TGTGCCTGGACCGTCTTTGGACAGAGCGATGAGCAGTTCTTC. It is translated as CAWTVFGQSDEQFF.

The rearrangement uses TRBV27 and TRBJ2-2; 9 bases match TRBD1. Germline assignment: CDR1 MNHEY and CDR2 SMNVEV (reference sequence). Trimming removed 6 bases from V and 5 bases from J; junction bases left unmatched: 13. CDR3 size: 17 residues. The CDR3 protein is CASSLTGGGGWTGELFF. CDR3 DNA sequence: TGTGCCAGCAGCCTCACAGGGGGCGGAGGGTGGACCGGGGAGCTGTTTTTT.